This TCR beta chain was sequenced for a study of T cell responses to AZD1222 COVID-19 vaccine. Across the whole study: Combined were second doses at about 4 or about 12 weeks. Study conclusions and caveats: The study identified only six AZD1222 recipients as seropositive at baseline. There were vaccine-associated CD4 TCRs across spike, dominant at 160-218 and 743-854. Rises in breadth and depth of Spike-specific TCRs came after two AZD1222 doses.

Produced via immunoSEQ multiplex PCR; TCRdb's table is partial and in-frame only. Seen here are about 180,000 clones, approximately 88% observed once, and the top ten hold approximately 1.8%. In the case of this clone: Its antigen is as yet unknown.

Germline V gene lookup returns CDR1 SQVTM and CDR2 ANQGSEA. V was clipped by 6 bases and J by 1 base; unmatched bases: 7. The CDR3 has 14 residues. The chain is built from TRBV29-1 and TRBJ1-1; TRBD1 matches 8 bases. The sequence derives from an adult in good health. The sequences come from peripheral blood, collected on day 0 of AZD1222 vaccination. CDR3 region: CSVALGTGNTEAFF. In DNA form, the CDR3 reads TGCAGCGTGGCTCTTGGGACAGGGAACACTGAAGCTTTCTTT.